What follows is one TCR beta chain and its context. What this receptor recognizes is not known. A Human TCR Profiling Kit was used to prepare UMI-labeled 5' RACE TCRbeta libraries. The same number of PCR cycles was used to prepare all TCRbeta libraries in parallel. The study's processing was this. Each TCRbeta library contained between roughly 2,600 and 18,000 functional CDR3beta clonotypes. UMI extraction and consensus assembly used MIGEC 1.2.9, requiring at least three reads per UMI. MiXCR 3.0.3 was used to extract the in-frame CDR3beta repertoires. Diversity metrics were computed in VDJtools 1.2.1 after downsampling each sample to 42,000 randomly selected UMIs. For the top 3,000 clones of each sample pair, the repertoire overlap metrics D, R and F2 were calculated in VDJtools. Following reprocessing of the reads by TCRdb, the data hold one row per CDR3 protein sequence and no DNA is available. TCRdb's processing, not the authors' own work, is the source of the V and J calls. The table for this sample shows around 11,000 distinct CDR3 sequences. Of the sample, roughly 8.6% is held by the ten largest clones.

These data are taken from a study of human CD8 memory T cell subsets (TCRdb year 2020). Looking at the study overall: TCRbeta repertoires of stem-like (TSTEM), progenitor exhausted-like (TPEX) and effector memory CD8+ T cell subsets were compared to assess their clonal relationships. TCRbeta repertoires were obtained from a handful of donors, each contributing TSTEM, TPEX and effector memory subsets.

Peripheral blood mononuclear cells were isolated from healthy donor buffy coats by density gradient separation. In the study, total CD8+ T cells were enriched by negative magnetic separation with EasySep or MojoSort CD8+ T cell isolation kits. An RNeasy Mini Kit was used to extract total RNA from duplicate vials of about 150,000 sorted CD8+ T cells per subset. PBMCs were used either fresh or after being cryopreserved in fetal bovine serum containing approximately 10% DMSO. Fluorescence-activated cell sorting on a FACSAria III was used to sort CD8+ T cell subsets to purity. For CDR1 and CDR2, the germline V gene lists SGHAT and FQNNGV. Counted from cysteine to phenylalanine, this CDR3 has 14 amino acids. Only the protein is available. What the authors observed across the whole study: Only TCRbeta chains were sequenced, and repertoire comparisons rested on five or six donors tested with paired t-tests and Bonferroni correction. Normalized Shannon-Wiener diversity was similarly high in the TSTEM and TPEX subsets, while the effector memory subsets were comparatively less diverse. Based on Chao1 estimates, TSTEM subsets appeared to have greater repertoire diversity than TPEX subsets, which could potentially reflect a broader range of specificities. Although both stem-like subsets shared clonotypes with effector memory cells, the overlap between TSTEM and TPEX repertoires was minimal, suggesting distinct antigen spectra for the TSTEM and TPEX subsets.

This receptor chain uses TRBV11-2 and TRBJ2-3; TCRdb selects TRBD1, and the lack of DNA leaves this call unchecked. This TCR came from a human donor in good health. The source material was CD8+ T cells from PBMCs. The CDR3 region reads CASSYRGDTDTQYF.